This TCR beta chain stems from a study of blood T cells in healthy people across ages. General study results and limits: Nothing was known about donor CMV status, and this possibly confounded expanded clonotype changes.

With respect to this clonotype: Its cognate antigen is unknown. Just one base apart from a much larger clone, this may be a read error.

V dropped 5 bases and J dropped 7 bases, with 15 bases sitting between them. Germline V CDR1 and CDR2: DFQATT, SNEGSKA (reference sequence). The CDR3 is 12 amino acids. Sample-barcoded 5' priming and a J-beta primer mix drove a second PCR of about 6 to 12 cycles. TCRdb re-called the 5' RACE reads with MiXCR, one entry per CDR3 protein. The data hold 1.5 million to 2 million distinct CDR3 sequences, with 28% observed a single time. Drawn from each donor were around 10 milliliters of peripheral blood. The rearrangement uses TRBV20-1 and TRBJ2-7, with D tentatively TRBD1 or TRBD2 (5 bases each). This receptor was taken from a woman younger than 45 in good health. Sequenced: blood. The CDR3 region has the DNA TGCAGTGCTGGATACAGGACTCGGGAGCAGTACTTC. Translating gives CSAGYRTREQYF.